Given below is one TCR beta chain in context. Its antigen is unknown. Terminally differentiated effector memory CD45RA+ cells were left out of the naive CD8 fraction, which was CD45RO-negative and positively selected for CCR7. Healthy and HIV-negative, the adult donors had no recent acute infections or vaccinations. This specimen comes from a study of shared clonotypes between healthy human individuals. Study as a whole: Samples came from two female and three male donors aged 18 to 49.

Study-wide points: In contrast to clonotypes shared by all four donors, non-shared clonotypes had lower generation probabilities.

Deep-level settings were used for running the assay. Measured with immunoSEQ multiplex PCR; TCRdb has only the in-frame clones, and not every one. Of hundreds of thousands of clones listed, 95% to 97% are singletons. Germline CDR1 MDHEN, CDR2 SYDVKM. CDR3 length: 16 amino acids. V was pared by 4 bases and J by 0 bases, with 13 bases between. This chain joins TRBV28 and TRBJ2-1, with D possibly being TRBD2 (5 bases). The TCR sequence derives from a woman aged 25 to 39 in good health. Sequenced material: naive CD8+ T cells sorted from blood. CDR3 residues: CASSSMRAPSYNEQFF. The CDR3 DNA reads as TGTGCCAGCAGTTCCATGAGGGCCCCCTCCTACAATGAGCAGTTCTTC.